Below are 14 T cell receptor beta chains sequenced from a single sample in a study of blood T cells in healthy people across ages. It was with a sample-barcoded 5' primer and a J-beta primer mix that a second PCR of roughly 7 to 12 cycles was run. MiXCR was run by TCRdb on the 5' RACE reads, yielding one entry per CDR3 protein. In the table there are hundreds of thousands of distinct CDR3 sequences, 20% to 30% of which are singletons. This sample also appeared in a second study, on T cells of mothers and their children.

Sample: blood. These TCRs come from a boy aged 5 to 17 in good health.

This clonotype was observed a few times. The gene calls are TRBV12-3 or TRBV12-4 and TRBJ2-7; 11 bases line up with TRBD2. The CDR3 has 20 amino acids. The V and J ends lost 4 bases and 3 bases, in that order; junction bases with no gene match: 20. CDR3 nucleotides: TGTGCCAGCAGTTCCCCTGGACTAGCGGGTTCCCGAGATTTATACTACGAGCAGTACTTC. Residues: CASSSPGLAGSRDLYYEQYF.

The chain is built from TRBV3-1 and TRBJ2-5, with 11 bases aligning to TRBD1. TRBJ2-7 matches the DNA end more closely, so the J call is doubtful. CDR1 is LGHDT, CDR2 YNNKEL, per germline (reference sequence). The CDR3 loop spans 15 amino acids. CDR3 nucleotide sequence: TGTGCCAGCAGCCTATGGACAGGGGGCCCCGACGAGCAGTACTTC. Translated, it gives CASSLWTGGPDEQYF.

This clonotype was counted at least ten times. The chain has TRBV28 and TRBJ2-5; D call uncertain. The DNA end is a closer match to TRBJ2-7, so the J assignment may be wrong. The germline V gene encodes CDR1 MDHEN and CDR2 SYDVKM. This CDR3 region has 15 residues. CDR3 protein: CASSLRLYSSYEQYF. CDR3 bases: TGTGCCAGCAGTTTACGGCTGTATAGCTCCTACGAGCAGTACTTC.

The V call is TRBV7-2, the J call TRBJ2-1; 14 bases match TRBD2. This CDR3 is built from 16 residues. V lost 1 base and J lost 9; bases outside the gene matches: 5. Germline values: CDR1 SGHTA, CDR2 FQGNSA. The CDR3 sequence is CASSLGGLAGEGEQFF. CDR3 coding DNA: TGTGCCAGCAGCTTAGGGGGACTAGCGGGGGAAGGTGAGCAGTTCTTC.

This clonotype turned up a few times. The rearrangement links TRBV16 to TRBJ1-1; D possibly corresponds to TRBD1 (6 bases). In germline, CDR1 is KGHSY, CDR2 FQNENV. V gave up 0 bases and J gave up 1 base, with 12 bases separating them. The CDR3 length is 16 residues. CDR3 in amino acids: CASSQSSRGWNTEAFF. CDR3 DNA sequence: TGTGCCAGCAGCCAATCCAGCAGGGGCTGGAACACTGAAGCTTTCTTT.

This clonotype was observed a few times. DNA of the CDR3: TGTGCCAGCAGGAGGGAGTTGGGGGCTAATGAAAAACTGTTTTTT. Translation: CASRRELGANEKLFF. The genes are TRBV2 and TRBJ1-4, with a tentative D call TRBD1 (5 bases). CDR3 length: 15 amino acids. V was trimmed by 6 bases and J by 3 bases, leaving 14 bases between them. The germline V gene has CDR1 SNHLY and CDR2 FYNNEI.

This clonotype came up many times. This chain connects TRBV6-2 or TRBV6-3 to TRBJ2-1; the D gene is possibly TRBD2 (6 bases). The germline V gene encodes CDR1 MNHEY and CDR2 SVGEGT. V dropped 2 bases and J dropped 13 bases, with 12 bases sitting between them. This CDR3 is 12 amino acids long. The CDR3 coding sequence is TGTGCCAGCAGTTACGTCGGGGGAAAACAGTTCTTC. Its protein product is CASSYVGGKQFF.

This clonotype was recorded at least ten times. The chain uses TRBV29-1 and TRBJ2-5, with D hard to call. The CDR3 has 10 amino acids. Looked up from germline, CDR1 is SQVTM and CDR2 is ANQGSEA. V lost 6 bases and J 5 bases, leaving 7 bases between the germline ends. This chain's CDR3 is CSVGEETQYF. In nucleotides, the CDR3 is TGCAGCGTGGGTGAGGAGACCCAGTACTTC.

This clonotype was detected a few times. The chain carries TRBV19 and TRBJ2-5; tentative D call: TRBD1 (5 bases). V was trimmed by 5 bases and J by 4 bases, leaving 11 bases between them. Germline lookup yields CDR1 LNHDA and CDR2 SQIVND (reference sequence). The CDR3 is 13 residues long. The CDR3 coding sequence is TGTGCCAGTAGTGACAGTGGGCGAGAGACCCAGTACTTC. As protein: CASSDSGRETQYF.

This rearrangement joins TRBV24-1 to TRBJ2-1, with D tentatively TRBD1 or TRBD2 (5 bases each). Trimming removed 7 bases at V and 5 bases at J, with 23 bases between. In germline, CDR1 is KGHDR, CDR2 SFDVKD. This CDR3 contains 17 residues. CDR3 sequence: CATSGVGRDGYNNEQFF. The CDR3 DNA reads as TGTGCCACCAGCGGGGTTGGACGGGACGGATACAACAATGAGCAGTTCTTC.

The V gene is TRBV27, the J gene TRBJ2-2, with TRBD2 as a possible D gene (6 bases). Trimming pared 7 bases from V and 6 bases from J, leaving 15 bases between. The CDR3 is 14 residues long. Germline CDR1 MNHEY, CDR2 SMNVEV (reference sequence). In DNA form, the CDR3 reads TGTGCCAGCATCGGAGGGGATCGTCCCGGGGAGCTGTTTTTT. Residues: CASIGGDRPGELFF.

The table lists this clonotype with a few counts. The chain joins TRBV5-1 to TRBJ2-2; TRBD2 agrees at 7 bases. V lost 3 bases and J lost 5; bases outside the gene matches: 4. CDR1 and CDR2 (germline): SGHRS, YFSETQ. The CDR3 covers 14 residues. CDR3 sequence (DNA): TGCGCCAGCAGCTCTATGGGGGGGACCGGGGAGCTGTTTTTT. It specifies CASSSMGGTGELFF. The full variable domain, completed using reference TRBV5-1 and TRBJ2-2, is KAGVTQTPRYLIKTRGQQVTLSCSPISGHRSVSWYQQTPGQGLQFLFEYFSETQRNKGNFPGRFSGRQFSNSRSEMNVSTLELGDSALYLCASSSMGGTGELFFGEGSRLTVL.

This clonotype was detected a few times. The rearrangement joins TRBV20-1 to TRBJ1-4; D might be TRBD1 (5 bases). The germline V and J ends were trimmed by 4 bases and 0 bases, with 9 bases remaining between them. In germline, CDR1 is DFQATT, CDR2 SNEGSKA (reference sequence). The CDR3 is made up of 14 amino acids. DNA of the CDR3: TGCAGTGCTATGGGACCGGCAACTAATGAAAAACTGTTTTTT. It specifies CSAMGPATNEKLFF.

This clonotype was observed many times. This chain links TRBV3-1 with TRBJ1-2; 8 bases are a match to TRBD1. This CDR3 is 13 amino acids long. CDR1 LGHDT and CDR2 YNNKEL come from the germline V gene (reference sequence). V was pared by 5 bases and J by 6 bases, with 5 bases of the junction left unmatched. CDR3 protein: CASSWTGFDGYTF. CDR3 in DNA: TGTGCCAGCAGCTGGACAGGGTTTGATGGCTACACCTTC.